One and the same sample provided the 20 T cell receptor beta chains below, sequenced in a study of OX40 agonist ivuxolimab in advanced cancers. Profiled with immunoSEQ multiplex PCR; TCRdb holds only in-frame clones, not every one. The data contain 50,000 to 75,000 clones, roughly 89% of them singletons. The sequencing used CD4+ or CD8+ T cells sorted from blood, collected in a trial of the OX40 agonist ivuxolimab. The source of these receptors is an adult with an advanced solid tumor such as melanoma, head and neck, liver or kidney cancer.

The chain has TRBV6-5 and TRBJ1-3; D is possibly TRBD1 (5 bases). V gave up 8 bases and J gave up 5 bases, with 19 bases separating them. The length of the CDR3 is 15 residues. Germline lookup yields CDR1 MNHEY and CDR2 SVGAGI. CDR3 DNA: TGTGCCAGCGCGAGGCAGGGTGATGGTAGAAACACCATATATTTT. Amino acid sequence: CASARQGDGRNTIYF.

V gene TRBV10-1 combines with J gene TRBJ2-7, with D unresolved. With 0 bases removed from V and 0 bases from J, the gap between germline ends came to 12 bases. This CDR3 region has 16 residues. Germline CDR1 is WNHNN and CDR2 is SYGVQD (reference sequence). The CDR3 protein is CASSESERALSYEQYF. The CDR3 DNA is TGCGCCAGCAGTGAGTCTGAGCGAGCCCTCTCCTACGAGCAGTACTTC.

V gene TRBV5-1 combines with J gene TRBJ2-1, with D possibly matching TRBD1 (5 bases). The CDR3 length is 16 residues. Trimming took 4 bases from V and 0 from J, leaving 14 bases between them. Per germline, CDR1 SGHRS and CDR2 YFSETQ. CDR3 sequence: CASSPDIRVSYNEQFF. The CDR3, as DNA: TGCGCCAGCAGCCCAGATATCAGGGTCTCCTACAATGAGCAGTTCTTC.

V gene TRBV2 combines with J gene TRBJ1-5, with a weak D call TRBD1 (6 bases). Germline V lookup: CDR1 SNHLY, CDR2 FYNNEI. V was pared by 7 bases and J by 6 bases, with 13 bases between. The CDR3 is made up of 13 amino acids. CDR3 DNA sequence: TGTGCCAGCACCTTCGGGGGGCCTCAGCCCCAGCATTTT. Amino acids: CASTFGGPQPQHF.

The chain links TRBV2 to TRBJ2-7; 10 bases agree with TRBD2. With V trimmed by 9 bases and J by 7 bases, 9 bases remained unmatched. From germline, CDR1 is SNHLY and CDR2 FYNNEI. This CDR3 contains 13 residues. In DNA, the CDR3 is TGTGCCAGTCTTCTAGCGGGAGTGGGTGAGCAGTACTTC. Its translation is CASLLAGVGEQYF. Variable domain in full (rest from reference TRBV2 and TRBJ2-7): EPEVTQTPSHQVTQMGQEVILRCVPISNHLYFYWYRQILGQKVEFLVSFYNNEISEKSEIFDDQFSVERPDGSNFTLKIRSTKLEDSAMYFCASLLAGVGEQYFGPGTRLTVT.

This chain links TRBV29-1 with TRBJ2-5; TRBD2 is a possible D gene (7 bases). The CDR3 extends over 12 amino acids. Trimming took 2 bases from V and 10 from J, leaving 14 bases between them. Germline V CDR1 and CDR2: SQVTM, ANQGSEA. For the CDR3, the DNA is TGCAGCGTTGAAACCGGCGGGGGCGGCCAGTACTTC. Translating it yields CSVETGGGGQYF. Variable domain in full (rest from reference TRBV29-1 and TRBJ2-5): SAVISQKPSRDICQRGTSLTIQCQVDSQVTMMFWYRQQPGQSLTLIATANQGSEATYESGFVIDKFPISRPNLTFSTLTVSNMSPEDSSIYLCSVETGGGGQYFGPGTRLLVL.

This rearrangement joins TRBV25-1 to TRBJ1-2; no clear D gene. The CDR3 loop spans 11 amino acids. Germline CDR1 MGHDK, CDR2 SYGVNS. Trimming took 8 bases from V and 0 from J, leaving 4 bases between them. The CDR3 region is CASRTNYGYTF. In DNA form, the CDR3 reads TGTGCCAGCCGGACTAACTATGGCTACACCTTC.

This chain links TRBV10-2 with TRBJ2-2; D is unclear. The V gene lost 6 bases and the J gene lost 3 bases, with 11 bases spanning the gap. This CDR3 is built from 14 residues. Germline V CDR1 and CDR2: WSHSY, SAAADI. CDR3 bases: TGCGCCAGCAGCTTCACTACTTACACCGGGGAGCTGTTTTTT. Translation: CASSFTTYTGELFF.

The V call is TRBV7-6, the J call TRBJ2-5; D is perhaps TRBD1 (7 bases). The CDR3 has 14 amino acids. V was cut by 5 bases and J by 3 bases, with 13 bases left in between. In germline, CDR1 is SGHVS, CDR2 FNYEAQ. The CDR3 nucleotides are TGTGCCAGCAGCCGCGGGACAGTCGAAGAGACCCAGTACTTC. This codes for CASSRGTVEETQYF.

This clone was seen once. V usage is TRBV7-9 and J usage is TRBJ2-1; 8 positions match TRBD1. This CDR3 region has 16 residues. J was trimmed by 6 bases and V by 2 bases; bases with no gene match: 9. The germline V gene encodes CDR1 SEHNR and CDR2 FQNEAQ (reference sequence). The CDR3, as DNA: TGTGCCAGCAGCTTATTCGGGCAGGGGGCCACCAATGAGCAGTTCTTC. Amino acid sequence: CASSLFGQGATNEQFF. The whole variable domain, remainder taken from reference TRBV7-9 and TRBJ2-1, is DTGVSQNPRHKITKRGQNVTFRCDPISEHNRLYWYRQTLGQGPEFLTYFQNEAQLEKSRLLSDRFSAERPKGSFSTLEIQRTEQGDSAMYLCASSLFGQGATNEQFFGPGTRLTVL.

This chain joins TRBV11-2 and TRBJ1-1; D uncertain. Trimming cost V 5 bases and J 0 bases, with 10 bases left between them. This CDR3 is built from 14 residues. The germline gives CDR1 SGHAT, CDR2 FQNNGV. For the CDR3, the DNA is TGTGCCAGCAGCCCGGGCCCTATGAACACTGAAGCTTTCTTT. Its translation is CASSPGPMNTEAFF.

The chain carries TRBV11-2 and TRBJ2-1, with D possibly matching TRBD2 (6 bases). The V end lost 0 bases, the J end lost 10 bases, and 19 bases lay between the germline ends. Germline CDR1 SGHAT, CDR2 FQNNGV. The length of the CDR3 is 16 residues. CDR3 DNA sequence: TGTGCCAGCAGCTTAGAAAATCTAGCGAGCTGGGGGGAGCAGTTCTTC. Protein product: CASSLENLASWGEQFF.

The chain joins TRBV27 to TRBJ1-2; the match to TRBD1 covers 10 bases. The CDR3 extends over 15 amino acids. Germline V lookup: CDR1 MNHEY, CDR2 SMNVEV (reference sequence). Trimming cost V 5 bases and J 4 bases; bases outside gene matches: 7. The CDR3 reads CASSLGTGAPYGYTF. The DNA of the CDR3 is TGTGCCAGCAGTCTAGGGACAGGGGCCCCCTATGGCTACACCTTC.

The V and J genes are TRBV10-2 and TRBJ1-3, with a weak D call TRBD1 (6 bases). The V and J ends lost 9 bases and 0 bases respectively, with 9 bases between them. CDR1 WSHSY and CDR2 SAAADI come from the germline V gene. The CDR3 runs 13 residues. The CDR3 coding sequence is TGCGCCAGTAGGACAGACTCTGGAAACACCATATATTTT. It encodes CASRTDSGNTIYF.

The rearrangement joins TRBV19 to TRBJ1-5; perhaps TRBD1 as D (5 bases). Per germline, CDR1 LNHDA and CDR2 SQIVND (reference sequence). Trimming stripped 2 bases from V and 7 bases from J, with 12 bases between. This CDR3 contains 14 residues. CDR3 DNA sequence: TGTGCCAGTAGTATACAGGGTCGGAGCCAGCCCCAGCATTTT. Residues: CASSIQGRSQPQHF.

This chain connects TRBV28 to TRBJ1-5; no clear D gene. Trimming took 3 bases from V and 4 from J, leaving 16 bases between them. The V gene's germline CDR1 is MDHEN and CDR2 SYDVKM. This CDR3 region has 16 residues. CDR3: CASSFSGTVINQPQHF. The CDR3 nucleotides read TGTGCCAGCAGTTTTTCTGGTACAGTTATTAATCAGCCCCAGCATTTT.

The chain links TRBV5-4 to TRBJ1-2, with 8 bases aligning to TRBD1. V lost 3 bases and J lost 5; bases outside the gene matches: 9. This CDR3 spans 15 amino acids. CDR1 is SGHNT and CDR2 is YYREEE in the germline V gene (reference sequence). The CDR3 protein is CASSSPGQDSYGYTF. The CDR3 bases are TGTGCCAGCAGCTCCCCGGGACAGGACTCGTATGGCTACACCTTC.

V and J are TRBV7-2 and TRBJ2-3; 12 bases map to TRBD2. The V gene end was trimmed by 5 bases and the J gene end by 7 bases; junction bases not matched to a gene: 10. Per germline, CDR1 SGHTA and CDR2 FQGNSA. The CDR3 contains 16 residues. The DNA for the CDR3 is TGTGCCAGCAGCGGAGGTCTAGCGGGAGGGAGAAATACGCAGTATTTT. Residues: CASSGGLAGGRNTQYF.

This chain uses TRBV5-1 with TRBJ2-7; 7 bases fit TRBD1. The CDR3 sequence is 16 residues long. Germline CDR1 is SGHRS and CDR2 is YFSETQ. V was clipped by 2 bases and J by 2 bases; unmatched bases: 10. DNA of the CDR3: TGCGCCAGCAGCTTCGGGACAGCCCAAGCGGCCTACGAGCAGTACTTC. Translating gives CASSFGTAQAAYEQYF.

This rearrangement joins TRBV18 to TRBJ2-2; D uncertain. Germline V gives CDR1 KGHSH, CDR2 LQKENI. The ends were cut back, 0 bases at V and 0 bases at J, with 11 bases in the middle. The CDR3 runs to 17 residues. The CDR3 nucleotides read TGTGCCAGCTCACCACCGGTGGCGAACGCGAACACCGGGGAGCTGTTTTTT. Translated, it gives CASSPPVANANTGELFF.